Below are 3 T cell receptor beta chains sequenced from a single sample in a study of cytomegalovirus exposure and HLA in healthy donors. Primers included in the PCR were 60 Vbeta and 13 Jbeta primers. Repertoires were generated with immunoSEQ multiplex PCR, while TCRdb's copy carries only in-frame clones and drops some. The table lists 200,000 to 250,000 clones, around 85% of them singletons. The source material was PBMCs. Source of these receptors: a human donor in good health.

J is TRBJ2-4 and V is TRBV29-1, with 11 bases fitting TRBD1. With 1 base clipped from V and 4 bases from J, the junction kept 6 bases outside the gene matches. The germline V gene has CDR1 SQVTM and CDR2 ANQGSEA. The CDR3 length is 16 residues. The CDR3 loop reads CSVEVRDRGEKNIQYF. CDR3 bases: TGCAGCGTTGAAGTACGGGACAGGGGGGAAAAAAACATTCAGTACTTC.

Points on this clone: Compared with germline, one end of the junction differs, possibly owing to a read error. V is TRBV7-9 and J is TRBJ2-3, with TRBD2 identical over 9 bases. The CDR3 has 17 amino acids. CDR1 is SEHNR, CDR2 FQNEAQ, per germline (reference sequence). The CDR3 DNA is TGTTCCAGCAGCCCCCTGACTAGCGGACGTAGCACAGATACGCAGTATTTT. Its translation is CSSSPLTSGRSTDTQYF.

The rearrangement uses TRBV6-6 and TRBJ2-1, with D perhaps matching TRBD2 (6 bases). The CDR3 has 16 residues. The germline V gene has CDR1 MNHNY and CDR2 SVGAGI (reference sequence). V lost 7 bases and J lost 9, with 25 bases in between. The CDR3 region has the DNA TGTGCCAGCACAGGCGTGGGCGGGACCCAATCGGGTGAGCAGTTCTTC. This encodes CASTGVGGTQSGEQFF.